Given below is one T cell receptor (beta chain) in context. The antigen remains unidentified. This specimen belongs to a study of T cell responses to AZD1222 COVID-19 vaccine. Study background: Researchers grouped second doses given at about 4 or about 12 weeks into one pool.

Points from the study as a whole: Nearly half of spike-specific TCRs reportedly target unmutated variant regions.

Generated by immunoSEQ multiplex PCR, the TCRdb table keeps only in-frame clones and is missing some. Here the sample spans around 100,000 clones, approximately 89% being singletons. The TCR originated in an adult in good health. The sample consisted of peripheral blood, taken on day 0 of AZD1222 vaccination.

The CDR3 DNA follows: TGTGCCAGCAGCCAAGTCCTGGGAGAAGGGACTGAAGCTTTCTTT. Its translation is CASSQVLGEGTEAFF. The V call is TRBV4-2, the J call TRBJ1-1; D uncertain. Germline V CDR1 and CDR2: LGHNA, YNFKEQ. V lost 1 base, J lost 5 bases, and 14 bases lay in between. The CDR3 runs 15 residues.